This TCR beta chain was observed in a study of Tregs in tolerant kidney transplant recipients. Study-level results: Few patients were studied, so findings need validation in larger groups. Nucleotide sequences could not be compared across some patients' samples due to primer changes. Tolerant patients' donor-specific Tregs expanded beyond overall Tregs, suggesting antigen-driven growth.

The germline V gene has CDR1 SGHTA and CDR2 FQGTGA. V was pared by 6 bases and J by 6 bases, with 14 bases between. CDR3 length: 14 amino acids. Recipients received nonmyeloablative bone marrow transplants from related graft donors, with transient mixed chimerism. Unstimulated regulatory T cells (CD4+CD25+CD127-), CD4+CD25- non-regulatory cells, CD4 and CD8 cells were FACS-sorted from thawed PBMCs. Notes on this clone: What it recognizes is unknown.

Clones were read by immunoSEQ multiplex PCR, and TCRdb kept only the in-frame ones, dropping some. Altogether about 50,000 clones are present, about nine tenths being singletons, with the ten largest covering about 14%. The V and J genes are TRBV7-3 and TRBJ2-2; tentative D call: TRBD2 (6 bases). Specimen: CD8+ T cells from blood (PBMCs), collected 12 months after the transplant. This receptor was taken from a human patient who received a combined kidney and bone marrow transplant. Some T cells may have originated in the graft donor. This chain's CDR3 is CASRQGGMSGELFF. CDR3 nucleotide sequence: TGTGCCAGCAGGCAGGGCGGGATGTCCGGGGAGCTGTTTTTT.